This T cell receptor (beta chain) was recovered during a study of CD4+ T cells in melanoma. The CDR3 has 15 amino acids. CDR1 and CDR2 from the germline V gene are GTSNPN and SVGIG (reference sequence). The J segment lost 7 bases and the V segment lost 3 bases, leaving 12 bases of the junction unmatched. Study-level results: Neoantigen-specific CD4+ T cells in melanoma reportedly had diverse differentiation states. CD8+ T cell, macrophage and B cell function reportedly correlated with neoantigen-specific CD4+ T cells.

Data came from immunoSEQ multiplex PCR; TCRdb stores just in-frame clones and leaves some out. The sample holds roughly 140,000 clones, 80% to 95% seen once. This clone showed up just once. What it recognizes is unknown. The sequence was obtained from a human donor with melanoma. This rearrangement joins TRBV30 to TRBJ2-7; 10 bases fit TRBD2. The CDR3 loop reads CAWSEGTSDWGEQYF. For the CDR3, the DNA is TGTGCCTGGAGCGAAGGGACTAGCGATTGGGGGGAGCAGTACTTC.